This T cell receptor (beta chain) was obtained from a study of blood T cell repertoires in COVID-19. As for the study in general: Material from acute and convalescent COVID-19 was sourced from the United States, Italy and Spain. The analysed material was cDNA or gDNA that came from T cells, B-cell-depleted T cells, or PBMCs.

In the source study's methods: Nucleated cell counts were estimated from reference gene primer amplification. Libraries were prepared by immunoSEQ multiplex PCR; TCRdb keeps only in-frame clonotypes and omits some of them. V, J and clone size are those of that table, while D and trimming were read from the DNA. The sample shows more than 150,000 clones, about 86% of them seen only once. Germline values: CDR1 LNHDA, CDR2 SQIVND (reference sequence). This CDR3 has 16 amino acids. Trimming cost V 5 bases and J 0 bases, with 14 bases left between them. The chain couples TRBV19 to TRBJ2-1, with D possibly matching TRBD2 (5 bases). The specimen was peripheral blood. The sequence was collected from a man aged 50-59 years with active or convalescent COVID-19. The CDR3 protein is CASSGSRTRSYNEQFF. The CDR3 DNA reads TGTGCCAGTAGTGGGAGCAGGACCCGCTCCTACAATGAGCAGTTCTTC.